The clone carrying this TCR beta chain was counted a few times. What it recognizes is unknown. One entry per CDR3 protein results from TCRdb running MiXCR on the 5' RACE reads. In the table there are about 420,000 distinct CDR3 sequences, about a quarter of which are singletons. With 5 bases clipped from V and 8 bases from J, the junction kept 15 bases outside the gene matches. CDR1 and CDR2 (germline): KGHDR, SFDVKD. There are 17 residues in the CDR3. These data come from a study of T-cell memory formation after mild COVID-19. The study, taken as a whole, reports: Clones contracting over day 15 to 85 were CD4/CD8 balanced, with later expanders leaning CD4+. CD4+ contracting clones were mainly CM and EM; CD8+ ones, EMRA.

V gene TRBV24-1 combines with J gene TRBJ2-1; 9 nucleotides match TRBD2. This TCR derives from an adult woman who had mild COVID-19 (a few samples of this study predate the infection). Cell type and time point are not known. The source material was PBMCs or a T cell subset sorted from them (not recorded which). The CDR3 nucleotides read TGTGCCACCAGTGCAAAAGCGGGGGGAAAGAGTATTCATGAGCAGTTCTTC. It codes for CATSAKAGGKSIHEQFF.